This section outlines one TCR beta chain sequence together with its context. Its antigen is not identified. This CDR3 spans 16 amino acids. These data come from a study of monozygotic twins with inflammatory bowel disease. General study points: It was not supported that a single strong signal or clonotype was associated with IBD.

UMIs incorporating a 6-nucleotide sample barcode were appended by means of template switching. The authors ran two nested PCRs of around 15 and 10 cycles on TCRalpha and TCRbeta cDNA. From its re-call of the 5' RACE reads, TCRdb lists each CDR3 protein once, without DNA. The repertoire table contains 150,000 or so distinct CDR3 sequences. Every single donor had an approximately 2.5 ml blood sample drawn. The clonotype originates from a human donor with ulcerative colitis or Crohn's disease, or a healthy co-twin of an affected twin (not recorded which). Material for sequencing was blood. The V and J genes are TRBV21-1 and TRBJ1-4. TRBV21-1 is an annotated pseudogene. CDR3 amino acids: CASSKGTTTTNEKLFF.